These 30 T cell receptor beta chains came from one sample sequenced in a study of T cell responses to AZD1222 COVID-19 vaccine. TCRdb's copy holds only in-frame clones and misses some; the assay was immunoSEQ multiplex PCR. The sample lists around 150,000 clones; around 94% were seen once. The sequencing used peripheral blood, collected on day 0 of AZD1222 vaccination. These receptors were collected from an adult in good health.

This clone was seen only once. The V gene is TRBV2, the J gene TRBJ1-5; TRBD1 is a possible D gene (6 bases). The length of the CDR3 is 15 residues. The germline V gene encodes CDR1 SNHLY and CDR2 FYNNEI. With 10 bases removed from V and 2 bases from J, the gap between germline ends came to 18 bases. CDR3: CATQPYRAGNQPQHF. In DNA, the CDR3 is TGTGCCACCCAACCGTACAGGGCGGGCAATCAGCCCCAGCATTTT.

The J gene is TRBJ1-1, the V gene TRBV3-1 (or the pseudogene TRBV3-2); D uncertain. Looked up from germline, CDR1 is LGHDT and CDR2 is YNNKEL (reference sequence). The CDR3 is 12 amino acids. The CDR3 region is CASASLNTEAFF. The CDR3 nucleotides read TGTGCTTCAGCCAGCCTGAACACTGAAGCTTTCTTT.

The chain uses TRBV7-9 and TRBJ2-4, with D uncertain. Trimming left V 10 bases short and J 0 bases short, with 7 bases between. From germline, CDR1 is SEHNR and CDR2 FQNEAQ (reference sequence). The CDR3 is made up of 12 amino acids. CDR3 protein: CAILLAKNIQYF. The CDR3 DNA is TGTGCCATCTTACTAGCCAAAAACATTCAGTACTTC.

This clone was seen a few times. This chain links TRBV3-1 (or the pseudogene TRBV3-2) with TRBJ1-6; D call uncertain. This CDR3 contains 17 residues. CDR1 is LGHDT and CDR2 is YNNKEL in the germline V gene (reference sequence). The V end lost 4 bases, the J end lost 2 bases, and 15 bases lay between the germline ends. CDR3 amino acids: CASSLRGRMAYNSPLHF. In DNA, the CDR3 is TGTGCCAGCAGCCTCAGAGGCCGGATGGCCTATAATTCACCCCTCCACTTT.

The chain couples TRBV9 to TRBJ2-7; the D gene could be TRBD1 or TRBD2 (7 bases each). Germline CDR1 SGDLS, CDR2 YYNGEE. CDR3 length equals 15 residues. The V gene lost 4 bases and the J gene lost 4 bases, with 18 bases spanning the gap. CDR3 DNA: TGTGCCAGCAGCTATGGGGGGGACAGAAGTTACGAGCAGTACTTC. This sequence encodes CASSYGGDRSYEQYF.

V usage is TRBV5-5 and J usage is TRBJ1-2; unclear D gene. From germline, CDR1 is SGHKS and CDR2 YYEKEE (reference sequence). Trimming stripped 0 bases from V and 4 bases from J, with 10 bases between. CDR3 length equals 14 residues. CDR3 residues: CASSLAPEAYGYTF. The CDR3 DNA reads TGTGCCAGCAGCTTGGCCCCGGAGGCCTATGGCTACACCTTC.

This clone appeared a single time. J is TRBJ1-2 and V is TRBV19; D gene uncertain. The germline V gene has CDR1 LNHDA and CDR2 SQIVND (reference sequence). V gave up 8 bases and J gave up 7 bases, with 23 bases separating them. CDR3 length equals 15 residues. For the CDR3, the DNA is TGTGCCAGTCAGGTGGCGGACGCGGCTACGTTTGGCTACACCTTC. Translated, it gives CASQVADAATFGYTF.

This clone was observed once. The chain employs TRBV3-1 (or the pseudogene TRBV3-2) and TRBJ2-1, with 11 bases matching TRBD2. From germline, CDR1 is LGHDT and CDR2 YNNKEL (reference sequence). The CDR3 runs 13 residues. The V and J ends lost 8 bases and 4 bases, in that order; junction bases with no gene match: 1. The CDR3 loop is CASGTSGYNEQFF. CDR3 DNA sequence: TGTGCCAGCGGGACTAGCGGTTACAATGAGCAGTTCTTC.

The V call is TRBV10-3, the J call TRBJ1-2; D perhaps matches TRBD1 (5 bases). Germline V gene data show CDR1 as ENHRY and CDR2 as SYGVKD. V lost 6 bases and J 8 bases, leaving 13 bases between the germline ends. The CDR3 totals 12 residues. The DNA of the CDR3 is TGTGCCATCAGGGCTCAGGGTTGGGGCTACACCTTC. Amino acid sequence: CAIRAQGWGYTF.

The rearrangement links TRBV2 to TRBJ2-2; 8 positions match TRBD2. The CDR3 contains 14 residues. Germline V gives CDR1 SNHLY, CDR2 FYNNEI. The trim removed 7 bases at V and 2 bases at J, leaving 3 bases unmatched. This chain's CDR3 is CASIGRENTGELFF. In nucleotides, the CDR3 is TGTGCCAGCATCGGGAGGGAAAACACCGGGGAGCTGTTTTTT.

J is TRBJ1-3 and V is TRBV15, with D tentatively TRBD1 (5 bases). The CDR3 has 14 amino acids. V was cut by 5 bases and J by 0 bases, with 8 bases left in between. Germline CDR1 and CDR2: LNHNV and YYDKDF (reference sequence). CDR3 DNA: TGTGCCACCAGCCCAGGGACCTCTGGAAACACCATATATTTT. This encodes CATSPGTSGNTIYF. The variable domain in full, with the rest retrieved from reference TRBV15 and TRBJ1-3, is DAMVIQNPRYQVTQFGKPVTLSCSQTLNHNVMYWYQQKSSQAPKLLFHYYDKDFNNEADTPDNFQSRRPNTSFCFLDIRSPGLGDTAMYLCATSPGTSGNTIYFGEGSWLTVV.

The V call is TRBV3-1 (or the pseudogene TRBV3-2), the J call TRBJ2-2; D not resolved. Germline CDR1 is LGHDT and CDR2 is YNNKEL (reference sequence). Trimming took off 6 bases at V and 0 bases at J, with 11 bases between the two ends. This CDR3 comprises 15 residues. Here the CDR3 reads CASSLWVTNTGELFF. The CDR3 DNA is TGTGCCAGCAGTCTGTGGGTCACGAACACCGGGGAGCTGTTTTTT.

The chain uses TRBV2 and TRBJ1-5, with D possibly matching TRBD1 (6 bases). Looked up from germline, CDR1 is SNHLY and CDR2 is FYNNEI. This CDR3 has 15 residues. V lost 5 bases and J 4 bases, leaving 15 bases between the germline ends. CDR3 protein: CASSRTGNGNQPQHF. Here the CDR3 DNA reads TGTGCCAGCAGTCGAACAGGGAATGGTAATCAGCCCCAGCATTTT.

V and J are TRBV5-5 and TRBJ1-5, with 7 bases lining up with TRBD1. V gave up 7 bases and J gave up 2 bases; unmatched junction bases: 3. CDR1 SGHKS and CDR2 YYEKEE come from the germline V gene (reference sequence). This CDR3 region has 13 residues. The CDR3 here is CASADRGNQPQHF. The CDR3 DNA follows: TGTGCCAGCGCCGACAGGGGCAATCAGCCCCAGCATTTT.

The rearrangement links TRBV10-3 to TRBJ2-1; TRBD1 or TRBD2 may be the D gene (5 bases each). Trimming left V 6 bases short and J 6 bases short, with 15 bases between. Germline V gives CDR1 ENHRY, CDR2 SYGVKD. There are 14 residues in the CDR3. CDR3 amino acids: CAIRGDQSGNEQFF. In DNA, the CDR3 is TGTGCCATCAGGGGGGACCAAAGTGGCAATGAGCAGTTCTTC.

The chain recombines TRBV6-1 with TRBJ1-1; D gene unclear. The CDR3 is 16 residues long. Germline assignment: CDR1 MNHNS and CDR2 SASEGT. Trimming stripped 0 bases from V and 0 bases from J, with 11 bases between. In nucleotides, the CDR3 is TGTGCCAGCAGTGAAGCGCTAGGTGGGGTGAACACTGAAGCTTTCTTT. Translation gives CASSEALGGVNTEAFF.

The V gene is TRBV4-1, the J gene TRBJ1-1; the match to TRBD1 covers 8 bases. V lost 4 bases, J lost 4 bases, and 8 bases stayed unmatched. Germline CDR1 is MGHRA and CDR2 is YSYEKL. The CDR3 has 15 residues. CDR3 sequence: CASSPGQGVVTEAFF. CDR3 coding DNA: TGCGCCAGCAGCCCCGGACAGGGAGTAGTCACTGAAGCTTTCTTT.

The rearrangement joins TRBV7-9 to TRBJ1-6, with a possible D match to TRBD1 (5 bases). Germline assignment: CDR1 SEHNR and CDR2 FQNEAQ (reference sequence). CDR3 length: 13 amino acids. Trimming stripped 1 base from V and 14 bases from J, with 12 bases between. CDR3 in amino acids: CASSLETGVALHF. The CDR3 bases are TGTGCCAGCAGCTTAGAAACGGGGGTGGCCCTCCACTTT.

This clone has a single count. This chain uses TRBV19 with TRBJ1-1; D unclear. Germline loops: CDR1 LNHDA, CDR2 SQIVND (reference sequence). The length of the CDR3 is 12 residues. V gave up 7 bases and J gave up 1 base, with 7 bases separating them. CDR3 region: CASTGWNTEAFF. The CDR3 bases are TGTGCCAGTACGGGGTGGAACACTGAAGCTTTCTTT.

The rearrangement links TRBV5-1 to TRBJ2-7; 7 nucleotides align to TRBD1. The germline gives CDR1 SGHRS, CDR2 YFSETQ. V was pared by 4 bases and J by 2 bases, with 6 bases of the junction left unmatched. The CDR3 contains 14 residues. The CDR3 loop is CASSPRQGAYEQYF. CDR3 sequence (DNA): TGCGCCAGCAGCCCCCGACAGGGAGCCTACGAGCAGTACTTC.

The V gene is TRBV3-1 (or the pseudogene TRBV3-2), the J gene TRBJ2-7, with 8 positions matching TRBD2. The CDR3 covers 14 residues. The J segment lost 0 bases and the V segment lost 6 bases, leaving 4 bases of the junction unmatched. CDR1 and CDR2 from the germline V gene are LGHDT and YNNKEL (reference sequence). CDR3 loop: CASRPGTSSYEQYF. CDR3 nucleotides: TGTGCCAGCAGGCCGGGGACTAGCTCCTACGAGCAGTACTTC.

The V call is TRBV7-9, the J call TRBJ2-1; D is perhaps TRBD2 (5 bases). V was cut by 5 bases and J by 5 bases, with 10 bases left in between. In germline, CDR1 is SEHNR, CDR2 FQNEAQ (reference sequence). The CDR3 is 13 amino acids. The CDR3 is CASSATSDNEQFF. CDR3 DNA: TGTGCCAGCAGCGCCACTAGTGACAATGAGCAGTTCTTC.

The chain couples TRBV2 to TRBJ2-1; D might be TRBD1 or TRBD2, each matching 5 bases. The germline CDR1 and CDR2 sequences are SNHLY and FYNNEI. Trimming took 6 bases from V and 5 from J, leaving 11 bases between them. The CDR3 is made up of 13 amino acids. In DNA, the CDR3 is TGTGCCAGCAGCCAAGGGACCGACAATGAGCAGTTCTTC. Encoded protein: CASSQGTDNEQFF.

The V and J genes are TRBV4-1 and TRBJ2-1; maybe TRBD2 (6 bases). V lost 0 bases, J lost 4 bases, and 13 bases lay in between. This CDR3 contains 16 residues. Germline lookup yields CDR1 MGHRA and CDR2 YSYEKL. CDR3 sequence (DNA): TGCGCCAGCAGCCAAGAGGGTTCGGAGGGATACAATGAGCAGTTCTTC. Translated: CASSQEGSEGYNEQFF.

The chain carries TRBV5-1 and TRBJ2-3, with D possibly matching TRBD2 (5 bases). The ends were cut back, 4 bases at V and 1 base at J, with 10 bases in the middle. This CDR3 contains 14 residues. Looked up from germline, CDR1 is SGHRS and CDR2 is YFSETQ. Here the CDR3 DNA reads TGCGCCAGCAGCGGGAGTGGGGGCACAGATACGCAGTATTTT. Residues: CASSGSGGTDTQYF.

The V and J genes are TRBV2 and TRBJ1-2; 7 bases fit TRBD1. Trimming cost V 4 bases and J 8 bases; bases outside gene matches: 13. CDR1 and CDR2 from the germline V gene are SNHLY and FYNNEI. The CDR3 length is 15 residues. For the CDR3, the DNA is TGTGCCAGCAGTGCCACGGCTTACAGGGGAGAGGGCTACACCTTC. Protein product: CASSATAYRGEGYTF.

In its sample, this clone was seen once. V and J are TRBV24-1 and TRBJ1-2; D not resolved. V shed 2 bases and J shed 4 bases, with 1 base lying between them. The CDR3 runs to 11 residues. Germline CDR1 is KGHDR and CDR2 is SFDVKD. The CDR3, as DNA: TGTGCCACCAGTGATTCCTATGGCTACACCTTC. Its protein product is CATSDSYGYTF.

The CDR3 sequence is CSVVEGNGYTF. Here the CDR3 DNA reads TGCAGCGTTGTGGAGGGAAATGGCTACACCTTC. J is TRBJ1-2 and V is TRBV29-1, with D unresolved. The CDR3 extends over 11 amino acids. CDR1 and CDR2 from the germline V gene are SQVTM and ANQGSEA. V lost 4 bases, J lost 6 bases, and 9 bases lay in between.

V usage is TRBV29-1 and J usage is TRBJ1-1, with 8 positions matching TRBD1. Trimming removed 6 bases from V and 5 bases from J; junction bases left unmatched: 5. CDR1 is SQVTM, CDR2 ANQGSEA, per germline. This CDR3 is built from 12 residues. The CDR3 DNA sequence: TGCAGCGTCGGACAGGGCGGAACTGAAGCTTTCTTT. The encoded protein is CSVGQGGTEAFF.

This clone was found once. The genes are TRBV7-9 and TRBJ1-5, with D perhaps TRBD1 (5 bases). The CDR3 is 13 residues long. The germline CDR1 and CDR2 sequences are SEHNR and FQNEAQ (reference sequence). The V gene lost 5 bases and the J gene lost 4 bases, with 9 bases spanning the gap. In nucleotides, the CDR3 is TGTGCCAGCAGCCCGCAGGGTAATCAGCCCCAGCATTTT. Translating it yields CASSPQGNQPQHF.